This T cell receptor (beta chain) was sequenced during a study of T cells in tuberculosis. With respect to this clone: Its antigen remains unidentified.

General study results and limits: Smaller alpha distances in active tuberculosis partly reflected shorter CDR3-alpha lengths.

Only in-frame clones appear in the TCRdb table, and some are missing; sequencing was by immunoSEQ multiplex PCR. The table shows 20,000 to 25,000 clones, with around 91% occurring only once. CDR1 is SGDLS and CDR2 is YYNGEE in the germline V gene. The ends were cut back, 0 bases at V and 0 bases at J, with 10 bases in the middle. This CDR3 comprises 15 residues. The chain joins TRBV9 to TRBJ2-7; D possibly corresponds to TRBD1 (6 bases). Input material: PBMCs. This receptor was taken from a donor aged 5-35 years with latent tuberculosis or without tuberculosis infection. CDR3 nucleotides: TGTGCCAGCAGCGTAGAAACAGGGAGCTCCTACGAGCAGTACTTC. Its translation: CASSVETGSSYEQYF. Supplemented by reference TRBV9 and TRBJ2-7, the full variable domain reads DSGVTQTPKHLITATGQRVTLRCSPRSGDLSVYWYQQSLDQGLQFLIQYYNGEERAKGNILERFSAQQFPDLHSELNLSSLELGDSALYFCASSVETGSSYEQYFGPGTRLTVT.